This note documents a single TCR beta chain sequence. Authors of the study amplified TCR beta CDR3 regions from RNA transcripts. First-round RT-PCR with HTBI primers amplified the TCR CDR3 region. TCRdb re-called the multiplex PCR reads with MiXCR, one entry per CDR3 protein. The data show hundreds of thousands of distinct CDR3 sequences, 38% seen once. The sample comes from a study of T cells in Graves' hyperthyroidism and ophthalmopathy. The V end lost 1 base, the J end lost 2 bases, and 15 bases lay between the germline ends. The length of the CDR3 is 16 residues. Germline CDR1 is SGHDN and CDR2 is FVKESK.

The clonotype originates from a man aged 18-30 years with Graves' hyperthyroidism. The sample was blood. V usage is TRBV14 and J usage is TRBJ2-7; the D is unclear. CDR3 residues: CASSQGGKGYPYEQYF. CDR3 nucleotides: TGTGCCAGCAGCCAAGGAGGAAAGGGATACCCCTACGAGCAGTACTTC.